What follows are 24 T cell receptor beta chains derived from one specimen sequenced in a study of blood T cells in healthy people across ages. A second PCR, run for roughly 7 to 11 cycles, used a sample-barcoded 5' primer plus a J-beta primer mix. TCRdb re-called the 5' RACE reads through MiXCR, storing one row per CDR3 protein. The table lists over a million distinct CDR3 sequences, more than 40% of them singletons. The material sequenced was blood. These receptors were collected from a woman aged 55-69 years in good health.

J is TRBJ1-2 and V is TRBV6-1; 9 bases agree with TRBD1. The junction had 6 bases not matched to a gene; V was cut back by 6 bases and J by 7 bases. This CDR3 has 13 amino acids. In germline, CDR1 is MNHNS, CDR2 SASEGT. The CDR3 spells CASSGTGRSGYTF. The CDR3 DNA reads TGTGCCAGCAGCGGGACAGGGAGGTCTGGCTACACCTTC.

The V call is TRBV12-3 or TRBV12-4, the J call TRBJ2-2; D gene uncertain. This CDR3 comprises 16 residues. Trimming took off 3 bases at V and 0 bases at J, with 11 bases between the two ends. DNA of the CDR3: TGTGCCAGCAGTTTCCGTCGACGATCGAACACCGGGGAGCTGTTTTTT. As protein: CASSFRRRSNTGELFF.

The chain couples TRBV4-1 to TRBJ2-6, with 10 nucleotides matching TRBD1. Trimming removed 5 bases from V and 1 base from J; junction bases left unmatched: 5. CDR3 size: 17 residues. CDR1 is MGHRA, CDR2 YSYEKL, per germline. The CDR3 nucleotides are TGCGCCAGCAGCTTTAGGACAGGGGGTTCTGGGGCCAACGTCCTGACTTTC. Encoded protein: CASSFRTGGSGANVLTF.

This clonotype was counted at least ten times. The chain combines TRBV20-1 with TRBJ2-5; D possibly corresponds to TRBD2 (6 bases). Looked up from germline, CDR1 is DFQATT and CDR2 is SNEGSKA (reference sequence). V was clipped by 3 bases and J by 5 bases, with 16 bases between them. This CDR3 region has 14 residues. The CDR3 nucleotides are TGCAGTGCTAGTTTTTCGGCAGGAGGGGAGACCCAGTACTTC. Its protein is CSASFSAGGETQYF.

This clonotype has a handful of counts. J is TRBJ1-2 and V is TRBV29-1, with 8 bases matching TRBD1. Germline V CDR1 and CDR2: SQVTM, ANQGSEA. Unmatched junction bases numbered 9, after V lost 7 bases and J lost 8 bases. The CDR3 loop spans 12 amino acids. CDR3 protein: CSDRTGGGGYTF. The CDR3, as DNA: TGCAGCGACCGTACAGGGGGAGGCGGCTACACCTTC.

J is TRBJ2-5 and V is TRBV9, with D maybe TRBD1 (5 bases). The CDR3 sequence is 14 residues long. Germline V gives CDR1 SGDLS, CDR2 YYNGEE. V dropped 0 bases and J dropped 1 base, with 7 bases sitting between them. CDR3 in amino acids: CASSVGGLQETQYF. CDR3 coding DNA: TGTGCCAGCAGCGTAGGGGGCCTCCAAGAGACCCAGTACTTC.

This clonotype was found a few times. The CDR3 sequence is CASTPGTGLGYGYTF. The CDR3, as DNA: TGTGCCAGCACCCCCGGGACAGGGCTGGGCTATGGCTACACCTTC. The V gene is TRBV6-6, the J gene TRBJ1-2; TRBD1 agrees at 9 bases. V lost 7 bases and J lost 4; bases outside the gene matches: 10. The CDR3 is 15 amino acids. The germline gives CDR1 MNHNY, CDR2 SVGAGI (reference sequence).

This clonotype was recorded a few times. The DNA of the CDR3 is TGTGCCAGCAGTGAATTTGGGGCTAGCGGGAGGACAGATACGCAGTATTTT. It specifies CASSEFGASGRTDTQYF. The gene calls are TRBV6-1 and TRBJ2-3; 11 positions match TRBD2. This CDR3 has 17 amino acids. CDR1 MNHNS and CDR2 SASEGT come from the germline V gene. Trimming cost V 2 bases and J 3 bases; bases outside gene matches: 7.

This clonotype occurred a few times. The CDR3: CSDGTFRKYF. In DNA, the CDR3 is TGCAGCGATGGGACTTTTCGAAAGTACTTC. The chain links TRBV29-1 to TRBJ2-5, with D perhaps matching TRBD2 (6 bases). The V gene lost 7 bases and the J gene lost 12 bases, with 15 bases spanning the gap. Germline CDR1 SQVTM, CDR2 ANQGSEA. The CDR3 contains 10 residues.

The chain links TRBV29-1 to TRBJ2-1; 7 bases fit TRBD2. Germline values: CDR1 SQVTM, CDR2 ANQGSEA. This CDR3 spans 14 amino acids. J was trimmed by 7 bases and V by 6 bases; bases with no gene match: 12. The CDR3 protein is CSVSQRGPANEQFF. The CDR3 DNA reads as TGCAGCGTCAGCCAGCGGGGCCCGGCGAATGAGCAGTTCTTC.

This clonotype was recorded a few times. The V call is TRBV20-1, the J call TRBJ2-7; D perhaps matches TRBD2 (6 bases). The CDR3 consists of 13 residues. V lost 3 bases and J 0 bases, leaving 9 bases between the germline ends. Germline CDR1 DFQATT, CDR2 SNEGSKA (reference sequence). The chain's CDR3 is CSASRTTSYEQYF. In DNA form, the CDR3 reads TGCAGTGCTAGCAGGACTACCTCCTACGAGCAGTACTTC.

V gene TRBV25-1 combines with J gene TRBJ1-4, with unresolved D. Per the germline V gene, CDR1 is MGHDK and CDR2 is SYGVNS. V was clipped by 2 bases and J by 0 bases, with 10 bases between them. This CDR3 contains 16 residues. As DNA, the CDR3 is TGTGCCAGCAGTGAACCACAGATTGCAACTAATGAAAAACTGTTTTTT. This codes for CASSEPQIATNEKLFF.

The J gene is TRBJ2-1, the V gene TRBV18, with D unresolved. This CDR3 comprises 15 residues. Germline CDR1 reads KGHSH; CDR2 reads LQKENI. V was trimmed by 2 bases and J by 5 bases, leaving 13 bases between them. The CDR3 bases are TGTGCCAGCTCACCATTCCCCGCGACGGACAATGAGCAGTTCTTC. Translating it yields CASSPFPATDNEQFF.

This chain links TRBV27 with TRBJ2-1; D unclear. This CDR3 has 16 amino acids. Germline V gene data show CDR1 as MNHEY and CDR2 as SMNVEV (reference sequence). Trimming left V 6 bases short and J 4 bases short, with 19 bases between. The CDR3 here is CASSPPELSGYNEQFF. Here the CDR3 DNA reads TGTGCCAGCAGCCCCCCCGAGCTGAGTGGGTACAATGAGCAGTTCTTC.

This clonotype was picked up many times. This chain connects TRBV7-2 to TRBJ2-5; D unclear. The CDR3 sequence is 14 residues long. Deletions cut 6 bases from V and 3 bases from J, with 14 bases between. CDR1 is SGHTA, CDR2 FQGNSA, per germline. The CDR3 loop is CASRRDLLKETQYF. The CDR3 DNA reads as TGTGCCAGCAGGCGCGACCTTCTTAAAGAGACCCAGTACTTC. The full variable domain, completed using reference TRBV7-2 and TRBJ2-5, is GAGVSQSPSNKVTEKGKDVELRCDPISGHTALYWYRQSLGQGLEFLIYFQGNSAPDKSGLPSDRFSAERTGGSVSTLTIQRTQQEDSAVYLCASRRDLLKETQYFGPGTRLLVL.

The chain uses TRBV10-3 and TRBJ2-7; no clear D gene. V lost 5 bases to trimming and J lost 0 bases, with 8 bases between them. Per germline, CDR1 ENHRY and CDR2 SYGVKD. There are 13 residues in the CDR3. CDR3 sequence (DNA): TGTGCCATCAGTAGCGCTAGCTCCTACGAGCAGTACTTC. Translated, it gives CAISSASSYEQYF.

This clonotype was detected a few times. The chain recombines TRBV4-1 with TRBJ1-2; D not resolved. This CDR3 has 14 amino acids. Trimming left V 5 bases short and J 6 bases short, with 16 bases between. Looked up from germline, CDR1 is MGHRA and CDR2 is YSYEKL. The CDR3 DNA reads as TGCGCCAGCAGCTCCCAAATTTTCGTGGATGGCTACACCTTC. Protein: CASSSQIFVDGYTF.

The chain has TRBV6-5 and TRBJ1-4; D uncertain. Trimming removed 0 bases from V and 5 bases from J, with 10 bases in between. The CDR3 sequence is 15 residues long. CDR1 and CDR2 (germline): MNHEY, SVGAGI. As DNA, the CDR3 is TGTGCCAGCAGTTACTCGAGTAGCAAGAATGAAAAACTGTTTTTT. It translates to CASSYSSSKNEKLFF.

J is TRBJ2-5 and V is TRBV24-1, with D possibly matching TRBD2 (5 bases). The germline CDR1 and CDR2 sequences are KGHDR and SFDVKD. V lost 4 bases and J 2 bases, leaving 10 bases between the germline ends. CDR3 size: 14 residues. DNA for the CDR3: TGTGCCACCAGTGACCGGACTGGACAAGAGACCCAGTACTTC. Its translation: CATSDRTGQETQYF.

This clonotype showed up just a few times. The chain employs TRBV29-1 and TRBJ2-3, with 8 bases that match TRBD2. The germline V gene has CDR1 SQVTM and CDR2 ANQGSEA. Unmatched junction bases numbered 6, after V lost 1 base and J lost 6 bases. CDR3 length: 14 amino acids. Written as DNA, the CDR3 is TGCAGCGTTGAAGGATCCCGGGAGGGCGATACGCAGTATTTT. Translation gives CSVEGSREGDTQYF.

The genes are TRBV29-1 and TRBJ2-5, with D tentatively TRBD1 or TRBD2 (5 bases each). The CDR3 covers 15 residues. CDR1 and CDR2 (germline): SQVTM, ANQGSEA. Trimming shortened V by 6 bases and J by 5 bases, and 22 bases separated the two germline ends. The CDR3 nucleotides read TGCAGCGTCCGAGAGGGGCTTTGGATTACGGAGACCCAGTACTTC. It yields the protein CSVREGLWITETQYF.

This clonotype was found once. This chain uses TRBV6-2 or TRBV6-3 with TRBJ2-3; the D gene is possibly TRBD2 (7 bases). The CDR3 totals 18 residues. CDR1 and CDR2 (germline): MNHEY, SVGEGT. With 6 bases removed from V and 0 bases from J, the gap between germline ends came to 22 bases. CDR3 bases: TGTGCCAGCAGCAGGTCCGTTGGCGGGGGCCCTAGCACAGATACGCAGTATTTT. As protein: CASSRSVGGGPSTDTQYF.

The CDR3 bases are TGTGCCAGCCTAGGATTGGACAGTTGGGGTCAGCCCCAGCATTTT. Translated, it gives CASLGLDSWGQPQHF. V usage is TRBV27 and J usage is TRBJ1-5, with D possibly matching TRBD1 (6 bases). Germline-derived CDR1 and CDR2 are MNHEY and SMNVEV (reference sequence). The CDR3 consists of 15 residues. V dropped 8 bases and J dropped 6 bases, with 20 bases sitting between them.

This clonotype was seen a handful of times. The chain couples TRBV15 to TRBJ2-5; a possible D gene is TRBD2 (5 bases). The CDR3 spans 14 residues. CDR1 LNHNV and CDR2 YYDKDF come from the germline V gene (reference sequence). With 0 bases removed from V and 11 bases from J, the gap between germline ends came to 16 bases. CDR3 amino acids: CATSRDRSLEVQYF. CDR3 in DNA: TGTGCCACCAGCAGAGACAGAAGTTTGGAGGTGCAGTACTTC.